This section outlines one T cell receptor (beta chain) sequence together with its context. The antigen remains unidentified. Via MiXCR, TCRdb re-called the 5' RACE reads, giving one row per CDR3 protein. Among under 650,000 distinct CDR3 sequences listed, approximately 18% were seen once. This sample is part of a study of T-cell memory formation after mild COVID-19. General study points: Pre-infection memory harbored some responding clones, suggesting cross-reactive memory joined.

This CDR3 has 14 amino acids. Germline CDR1 reads SGDLS; CDR2 reads YYNGEE. V was shortened by 3 bases and J by 0 bases, with 8 bases between the two germline ends. The chain uses TRBV9 and TRBJ2-3; D is uncertain. The sequence derives from an adult woman who had mild COVID-19 (a few samples of this study predate the infection). Cell type and time point are not known. The sample taken for sequencing was PBMCs or a T cell subset sorted from them (not recorded which). Here the CDR3 reads CASSEQLSTDTQYF. The DNA for the CDR3 is TGTGCCAGCAGCGAACAATTAAGCACAGATACGCAGTATTTT.